This record concerns one TCR beta chain sequence. The antigen remains unidentified. This entry belongs to a study of cytomegalovirus exposure and HLA in healthy donors. Study observations and caveats: The CMV antigen specificity of a few CMV-associated chains was confirmed through in vitro analysis.

Sequencing was performed with immunoSEQ multiplex PCR; in TCRdb, only in-frame clones are kept and a portion is missing. The repertoire has some 130,000 clones, roughly 87% of them found once; the top ten carry 0.95% to 1.5%. The V gene's germline CDR1 is LNHDA and CDR2 SQIVND (reference sequence). The germline V and J ends were trimmed by 4 bases and 0 bases, with 22 bases remaining between them. The CDR3 is made up of 20 amino acids. The receptor's source is a woman aged 18 to 35 in good health and CMV-seronegative. Source material: PBMCs. The chain is built from TRBV19 and TRBJ2-6; perhaps TRBD1 as D (6 bases). The CDR3 spells CASSRSRGHPAISGANVLTF. Written as DNA, the CDR3 is TGTGCCAGTAGTAGGTCCCGGGGACACCCTGCGATCTCTGGGGCCAACGTCCTGACTTTC.